Here is one T cell receptor beta chain with its context. Those patients who had chemo-refractory metastatic non-small-cell lung cancer were given focal radiation along with CTLA-4 blockade through ipilimumab. The data originate from a study of radiotherapy plus CTLA-4 blockade in lung cancer. Across the study: In 18% of patients, objective responses were seen; 25% to 40% had disease control.

The germline V and J ends were trimmed by 6 bases and 1 base, with 16 bases remaining between them. Per germline, CDR1 SGHNT and CDR2 YYREEE (reference sequence). This CDR3 spans 15 amino acids. TCRdb's copy holds only in-frame clones and misses some; the assay was immunoSEQ multiplex PCR. The table records 40,000 or so clones, about 86% of them present only once. This TCR was recovered from a human donor with non-small cell lung cancer whose response to radiotherapy plus ipilimumab could not be evaluated. Sequencing was performed on peripheral blood, taken from a patient treated with radiotherapy plus ipilimumab. The chain combines TRBV5-4 with TRBJ2-5; perhaps TRBD2 as D (5 bases). The CDR3 DNA reads TGTGCCAGCACCCCCCGGGTAGCGTCCCAAGAGACCCAGTACTTC. Its translation: CASTPRVASQETQYF. Complete variable domain (other parts from reference TRBV5-4 and TRBJ2-5): ETGVTQSPTHLIKTRGQQVTLRCSSQSGHNTVSWYQQALGQGPQFIFQYYREEENGRGNFPPRFSGLQFPNYSSELNVNALELDDSALYLCASTPRVASQETQYFGPGTRLLVL.